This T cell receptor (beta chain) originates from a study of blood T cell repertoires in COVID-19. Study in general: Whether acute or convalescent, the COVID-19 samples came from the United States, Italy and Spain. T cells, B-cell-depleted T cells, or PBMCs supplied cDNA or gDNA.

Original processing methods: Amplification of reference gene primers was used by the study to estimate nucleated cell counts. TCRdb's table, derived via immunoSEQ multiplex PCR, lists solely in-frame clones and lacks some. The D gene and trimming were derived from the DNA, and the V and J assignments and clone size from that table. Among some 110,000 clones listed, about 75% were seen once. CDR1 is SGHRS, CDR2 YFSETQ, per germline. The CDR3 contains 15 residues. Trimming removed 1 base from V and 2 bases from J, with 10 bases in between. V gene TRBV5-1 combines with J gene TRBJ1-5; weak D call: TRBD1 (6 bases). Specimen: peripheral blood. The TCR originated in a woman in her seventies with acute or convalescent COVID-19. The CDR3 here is CASSLQPGGNQPQHF. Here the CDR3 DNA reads TGCGCCAGCAGCTTGCAACCAGGGGGCAATCAGCCCCAGCATTTT.